This T cell receptor (beta chain) was sequenced during a study of control samples from healthy donors and cancer patients. TCRdb keeps only in-frame clones here, not all; method: immunoSEQ multiplex PCR. The repertoire holds about 110,000 clones, around 80% seen once, with about 7% in the top ten. Per the germline V gene, CDR1 is MNHEY and CDR2 is SVGAGI. This CDR3 is built from 15 residues. With 8 bases removed from V and 3 bases from J, the gap between germline ends came to 18 bases. This receptor was identified in a man between 18 and 35 years old in good health. Sequencing used blood. This chain uses TRBV6-5 with TRBJ2-3, with D possibly being TRBD2 (6 bases). CDR3 coding DNA: TGTGCCAGCTATGGGTGGGGGGTCCGAACAGATACGCAGTATTTT. Its protein product is CASYGWGVRTDTQYF.